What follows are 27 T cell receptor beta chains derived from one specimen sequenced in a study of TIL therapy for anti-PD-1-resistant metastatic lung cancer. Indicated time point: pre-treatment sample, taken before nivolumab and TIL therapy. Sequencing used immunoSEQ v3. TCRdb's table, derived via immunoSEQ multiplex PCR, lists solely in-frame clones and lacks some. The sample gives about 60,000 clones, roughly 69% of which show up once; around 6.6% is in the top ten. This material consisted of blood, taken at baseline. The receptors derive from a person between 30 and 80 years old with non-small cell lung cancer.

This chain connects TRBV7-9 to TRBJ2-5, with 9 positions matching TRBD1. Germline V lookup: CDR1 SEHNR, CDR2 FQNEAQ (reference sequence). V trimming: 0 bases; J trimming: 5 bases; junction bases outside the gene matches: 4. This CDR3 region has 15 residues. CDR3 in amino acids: CASSLATGGRETQYF. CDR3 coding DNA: TGTGCCAGCAGCTTAGCGACAGGGGGTCGGGAGACCCAGTACTTC.

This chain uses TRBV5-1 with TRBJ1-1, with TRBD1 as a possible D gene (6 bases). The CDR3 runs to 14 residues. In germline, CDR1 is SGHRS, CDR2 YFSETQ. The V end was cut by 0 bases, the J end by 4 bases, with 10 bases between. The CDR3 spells CASSLDRDGTEAFF. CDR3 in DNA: TGCGCCAGCAGCTTGGACAGGGACGGCACTGAAGCTTTCTTT.

CDR3 nucleotides: TGTGCCAGCAGCAAGGAGGGGGCCGGGGAGCTGTTTTTT. This codes for CASSKEGAGELFF. This sequence joins TRBV6-1 and TRBJ2-2; D is perhaps TRBD1 or TRBD2 (6 bases each). V gave up 6 bases and J gave up 6 bases, with 11 bases separating them. This CDR3 is built from 13 residues. Germline V gives CDR1 MNHNS, CDR2 SASEGT.

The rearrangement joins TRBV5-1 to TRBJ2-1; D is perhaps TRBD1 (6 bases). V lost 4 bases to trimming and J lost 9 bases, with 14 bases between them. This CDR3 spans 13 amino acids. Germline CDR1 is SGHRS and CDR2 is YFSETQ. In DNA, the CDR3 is TGCGCCAGCAGCACTATGACAGGATTTGAGCAGTTCTTC. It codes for CASSTMTGFEQFF. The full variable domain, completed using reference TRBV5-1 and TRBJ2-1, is KAGVTQTPRYLIKTRGQQVTLSCSPISGHRSVSWYQQTPGQGLQFLFEYFSETQRNKGNFPGRFSGRQFSNSRSEMNVSTLELGDSALYLCASSTMTGFEQFFGPGTRLTVL.

The CDR3 loop reads CASSQEGRGWNTEAFF. CDR3 bases: TGCGCCAGCAGCCAAGAGGGTAGGGGCTGGAACACTGAAGCTTTCTTT. This chain connects TRBV4-1 to TRBJ1-1, with TRBD1 as a possible D gene (5 bases). Germline V gives CDR1 MGHRA, CDR2 YSYEKL. Trimming shortened V by 0 bases and J by 1 base, and 12 bases separated the two germline ends. CDR3 length: 16 amino acids.

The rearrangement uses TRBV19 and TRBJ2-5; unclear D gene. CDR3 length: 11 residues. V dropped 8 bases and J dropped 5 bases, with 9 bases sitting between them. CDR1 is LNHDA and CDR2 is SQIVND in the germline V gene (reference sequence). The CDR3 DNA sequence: TGTGCCAGTTCGGAAGGGGAGACCCAGTACTTC. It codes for CASSEGETQYF.

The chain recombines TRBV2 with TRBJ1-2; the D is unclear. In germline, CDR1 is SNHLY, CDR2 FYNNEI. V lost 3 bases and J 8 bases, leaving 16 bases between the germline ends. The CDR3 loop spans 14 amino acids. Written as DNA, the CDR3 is TGTGCCAGCAGTGATAATGGCCTCGTCTCCGGCTACACCTTC. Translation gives CASSDNGLVSGYTF.

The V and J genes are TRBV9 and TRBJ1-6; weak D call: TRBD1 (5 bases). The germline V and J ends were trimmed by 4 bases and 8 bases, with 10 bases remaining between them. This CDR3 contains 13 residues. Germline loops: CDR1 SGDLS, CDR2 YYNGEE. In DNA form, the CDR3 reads TGTGCCAGCAGCCTAGGGGACTATTCACCCCTCCACTTT. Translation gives CASSLGDYSPLHF.

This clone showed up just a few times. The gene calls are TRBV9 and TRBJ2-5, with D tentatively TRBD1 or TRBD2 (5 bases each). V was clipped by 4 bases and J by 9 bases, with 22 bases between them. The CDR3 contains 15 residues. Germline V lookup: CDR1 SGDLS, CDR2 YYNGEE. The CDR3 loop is CASSSNRGGMLSQYF. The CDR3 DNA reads TGTGCCAGCAGCTCCAACCGGGGCGGTATGTTGTCCCAGTACTTC. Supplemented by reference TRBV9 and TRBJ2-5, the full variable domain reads DSGVTQTPKHLITATGQRVTLRCSPRSGDLSVYWYQQSLDQGLQFLIQYYNGEERAKGNILERFSAQQFPDLHSELNLSSLELGDSALYFCASSSNRGGMLSQYFGPGTRLLVL.

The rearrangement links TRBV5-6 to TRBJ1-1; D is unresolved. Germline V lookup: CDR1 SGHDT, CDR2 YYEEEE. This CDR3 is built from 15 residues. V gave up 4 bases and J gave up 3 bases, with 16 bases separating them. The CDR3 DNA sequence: TGTGCCAGCAGCCGCCCCCAGCCTCAGGACACTGAAGCTTTCTTT. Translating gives CASSRPQPQDTEAFF.

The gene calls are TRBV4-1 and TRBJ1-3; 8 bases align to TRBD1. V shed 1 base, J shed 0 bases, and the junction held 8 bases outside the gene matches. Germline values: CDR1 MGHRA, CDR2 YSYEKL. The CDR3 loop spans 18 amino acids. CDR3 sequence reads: CASSQGPGGLFSGNTIYF. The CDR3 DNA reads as TGCGCCAGCAGCCAAGGGCCAGGGGGCCTATTCTCTGGAAACACCATATATTTT.

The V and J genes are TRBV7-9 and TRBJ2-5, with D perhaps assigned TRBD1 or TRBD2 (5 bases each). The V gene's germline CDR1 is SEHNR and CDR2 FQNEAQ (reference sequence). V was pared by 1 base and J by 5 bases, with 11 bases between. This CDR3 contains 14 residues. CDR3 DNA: TGTGCCAGCAGCTTAGAATCGTGGGGGGAGACCCAGTACTTC. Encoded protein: CASSLESWGETQYF.

In DNA form, the CDR3 reads TGTGCCAGCAGCTCCGAACTAGCGATCAACGAGCAGTACTTC. This codes for CASSSELAINEQYF. This chain uses TRBV11-2 with TRBJ2-7, with 7 positions matching TRBD2. Germline V gene data show CDR1 as SGHAT and CDR2 as FQNNGV. V dropped 4 bases and J dropped 5; count of bases not matched to a gene: 8. The CDR3 has 14 amino acids.

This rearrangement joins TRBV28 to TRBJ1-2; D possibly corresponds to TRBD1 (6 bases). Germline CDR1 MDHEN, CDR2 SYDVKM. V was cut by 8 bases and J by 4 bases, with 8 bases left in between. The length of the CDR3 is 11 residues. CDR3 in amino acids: CASRTVYGYTF. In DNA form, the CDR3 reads TGTGCCAGCCGGACAGTCTATGGCTACACCTTC.

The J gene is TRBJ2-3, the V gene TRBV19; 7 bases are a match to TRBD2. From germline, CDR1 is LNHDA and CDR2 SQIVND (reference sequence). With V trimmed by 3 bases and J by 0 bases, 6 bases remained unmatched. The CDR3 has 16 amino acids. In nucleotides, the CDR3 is TGTGCCAGTAGTATTGGTCTAGCGGCCAGCACAGATACGCAGTATTTT. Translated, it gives CASSIGLAASTDTQYF.

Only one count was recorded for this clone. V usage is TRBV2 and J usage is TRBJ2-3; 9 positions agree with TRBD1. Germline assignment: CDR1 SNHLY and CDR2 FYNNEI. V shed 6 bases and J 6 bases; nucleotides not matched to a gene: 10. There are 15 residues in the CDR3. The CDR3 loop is CASSTRDRAGDTQYF. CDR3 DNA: TGTGCCAGCAGCACCCGGGACAGGGCCGGGGATACGCAGTATTTT.

In DNA form, the CDR3 reads TGTGCCAGTAGTAGGCAGCCTAATCAGCCCCAGCATTTT. Translating gives CASSRQPNQPQHF. The chain links TRBV19 to TRBJ1-5; D unclear. Deletions cut 4 bases from V and 4 bases from J, with 8 bases between. The CDR3 length is 13 residues. Germline V CDR1 and CDR2: LNHDA, SQIVND (reference sequence).

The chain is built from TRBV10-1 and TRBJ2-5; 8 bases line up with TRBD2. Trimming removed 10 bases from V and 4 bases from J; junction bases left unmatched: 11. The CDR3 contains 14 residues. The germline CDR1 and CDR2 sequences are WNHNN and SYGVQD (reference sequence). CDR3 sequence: CAKWAGAGGETQYF. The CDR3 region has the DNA TGCGCCAAGTGGGCTGGGGCGGGAGGAGAGACCCAGTACTTC.

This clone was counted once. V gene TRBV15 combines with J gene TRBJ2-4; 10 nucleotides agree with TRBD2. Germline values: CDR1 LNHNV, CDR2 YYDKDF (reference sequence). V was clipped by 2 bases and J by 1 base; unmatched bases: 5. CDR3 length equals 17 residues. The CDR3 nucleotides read TGTGCCACCAGCAGACTCGGGACTAGCGTGGCCAAAAACATTCAGTACTTC. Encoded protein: CATSRLGTSVAKNIQYF.

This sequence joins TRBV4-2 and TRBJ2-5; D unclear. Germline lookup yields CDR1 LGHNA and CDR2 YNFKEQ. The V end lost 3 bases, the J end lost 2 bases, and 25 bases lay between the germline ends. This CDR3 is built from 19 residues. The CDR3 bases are TGTGCCAGCAGCCACCTGATCGTAGCCGATCGTGGCGGTCAAGAGACCCAGTACTTC. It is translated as CASSHLIVADRGGQETQYF.

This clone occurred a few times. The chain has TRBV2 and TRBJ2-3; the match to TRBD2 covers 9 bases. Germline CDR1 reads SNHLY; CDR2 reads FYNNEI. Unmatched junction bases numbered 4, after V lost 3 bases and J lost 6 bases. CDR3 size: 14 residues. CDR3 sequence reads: CASSESLAGDTQYF. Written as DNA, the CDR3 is TGTGCCAGCAGTGAGAGTCTAGCGGGGGATACGCAGTATTTT.

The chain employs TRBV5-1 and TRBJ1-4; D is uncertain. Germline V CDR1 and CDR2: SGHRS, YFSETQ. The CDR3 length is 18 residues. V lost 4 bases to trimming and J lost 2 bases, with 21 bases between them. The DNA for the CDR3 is TGCGCCAGCAGCGCCGGACCCGAAGACGGCGGGACTAATGAAAAACTGTTTTTT. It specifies CASSAGPEDGGTNEKLFF.

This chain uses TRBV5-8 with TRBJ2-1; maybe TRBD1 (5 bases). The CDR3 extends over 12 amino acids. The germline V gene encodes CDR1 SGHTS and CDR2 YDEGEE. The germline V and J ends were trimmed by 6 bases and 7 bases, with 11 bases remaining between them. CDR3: CASIVGLNEQFF. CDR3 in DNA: TGTGCCAGCATAGTGGGGCTGAATGAGCAGTTCTTC.

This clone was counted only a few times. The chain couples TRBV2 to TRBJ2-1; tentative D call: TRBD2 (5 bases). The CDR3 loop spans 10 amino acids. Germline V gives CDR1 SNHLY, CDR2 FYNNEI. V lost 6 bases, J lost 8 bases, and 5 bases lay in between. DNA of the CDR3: TGTGCCAGCAGGGAGGATGAGCAGTTCTTC. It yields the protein CASREDEQFF. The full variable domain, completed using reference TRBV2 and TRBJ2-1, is EPEVTQTPSHQVTQMGQEVILRCVPISNHLYFYWYRQILGQKVEFLVSFYNNEISEKSEIFDDQFSVERPDGSNFTLKIRSTKLEDSAMYFCASREDEQFFGPGTRLTVL.

The CDR3 sequence: CASSQPQFTLAYEQYF. The CDR3, as DNA: TGCGCCAGCAGCCAGCCACAGTTTACTCTTGCCTACGAGCAGTACTTC. This sequence joins TRBV4-1 and TRBJ2-7; no firm D call. CDR1 is MGHRA and CDR2 is YSYEKL in the germline V gene. CDR3 length: 16 residues. Trimming pared 3 bases from V and 2 bases from J, leaving 17 bases between.

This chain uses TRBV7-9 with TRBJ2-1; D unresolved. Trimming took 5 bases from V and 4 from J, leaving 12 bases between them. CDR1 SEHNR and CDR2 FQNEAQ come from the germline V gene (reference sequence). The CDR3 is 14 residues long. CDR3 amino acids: CASSPPTDYNEQFF. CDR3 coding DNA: TGTGCCAGCAGCCCTCCGACGGATTACAATGAGCAGTTCTTC. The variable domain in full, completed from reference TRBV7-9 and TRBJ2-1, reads DTGVSQNPRHKITKRGQNVTFRCDPISEHNRLYWYRQTLGQGPEFLTYFQNEAQLEKSRLLSDRFSAERPKGSFSTLEIQRTEQGDSAMYLCASSPPTDYNEQFFGPGTRLTVL.

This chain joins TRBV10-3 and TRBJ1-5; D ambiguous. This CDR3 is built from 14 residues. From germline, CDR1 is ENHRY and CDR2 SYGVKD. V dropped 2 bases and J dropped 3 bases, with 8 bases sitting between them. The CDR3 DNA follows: TGTGCCATCAGTGAGGGGCAGATCAATCAGCCCCAGCATTTT. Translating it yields CAISEGQINQPQHF.